This TCR beta chain was documented in a study of OX40 agonist ivuxolimab in advanced cancers. For the study at large: The dose-escalation cohort was about 80% male, with a mean age of around 60 years, ranging about 23 to 80. Whole-study results and caveats: The specificity for antigen of the expanded peripheral T cells was not determined. More expanded clones were seen, on average, in CD8+ T cells than in CD4+.

In germline, CDR1 is KGHSH, CDR2 LQKENI. The CDR3 sequence is 14 residues long. Trimming pared 1 base from V and 0 bases from J, leaving 5 bases between. Points on this clone: Antigen unknown.

Produced via immunoSEQ multiplex PCR; TCRdb's table is partial and in-frame only. The sample has 30,000 to 35,000 clones, 92% seen once. This chain uses TRBV18 with TRBJ2-3; the D is unclear. This clonotype originated in an adult with an advanced solid tumor such as melanoma, head and neck, liver or kidney cancer. The material sequenced was CD4+ or CD8+ T cells sorted from blood, taken in a trial of the OX40 agonist ivuxolimab. The CDR3 DNA follows: TGTGCCAGCTCACCACTTCCGAGCACAGATACGCAGTATTTT. Amino acids: CASSPLPSTDTQYF. The complete variable domain, with remaining parts taken from reference TRBV18 and TRBJ2-3, reads NAGVMQNPRHLVRRRGQEARLRCSPMKGHSHVYWYRQLPEEGLKFMVYLQKENIIDESGMPKERFSAEFPKEGPSILRIQQVVRGDSAAYFCASSPLPSTDTQYFGPGTRLTVL.